A selection of T cell receptor beta chains follows, all from one sample in a study of cytomegalovirus exposure and HLA in healthy donors. The method was immunoSEQ multiplex PCR; TCRdb's version includes in-frame clones alone and lacks a portion of them. The repertoire consists of 180,000 or so clones, with around nine tenths occurring once and the leading ten covering less than 3%. The sequenced sample was PBMCs. The origin of the receptors is a man younger than 35 in good health and CMV-seropositive. Each CDR3 is given with its conserved first and last residue. The order of the fields is V gene, clone size, CDR3 length, CDR3 protein. Part of the rows lack a size; the others show once, few, many or a class for expanded clones.

TRBV27 | . | 13 | CASSRQKRYEQYF
TRBV7-9 | once | 13 | CASNRATAGEQYF
TRBV28 | . | 14 | CASSLGPQREKLFF
TRBV2 | . | 11 | CASSPTVGYTF
TRBV7-2 | . | 12 | CASSLSYNEQFF
TRBV5-4 | . | 13 | CASSLDRIYEQYF
TRBV6-1 | . | 12 | CASSSLAYEQYF
TRBV5-1 | . | 12 | CASSRDINIQYF
TRBV10-3 | . | 13 | CAINSGNTDTQYF
TRBV5-6 | . | 14 | CASSLGQANTEAFF
TRBV7-9 | . | 14 | CASSPQGARSPLHF
TRBV2 | . | 14 | CASSDPRGRGPQHF
TRBV10-3 | many | 14 | CAISEGTGANEQYF
TRBV27 | . | 13 | CASSFVGGETQYF
TRBV2 | . | 12 | CASTDRTNEQFF
TRBV6-1 | . | 15 | CASRGGQEKPNEQFF
TRBV5-4 | . | 15 | CASSLFSGRIYEQYF
TRBV7-2 | . | 15 | CASSLEAGTHYEQYF
TRBV4-3 | once | 17 | CASSQDSTGNRPDTQYF
TRBV30 | . | 15 | CAWSVQRGLAYEQYF
TRBV7-9 | once | 14 | CASSLRGDHEKLFF
TRBV4-2 | . | 15 | CASSQDQAATYEQYF
TRBV9 | . | 13 | CASSGGTSYGYTF
TRBV19 | . | 14 | CASSSGQRAYGYTF
TRBV19 | few | 13 | CASSPGTGYEQYF
TRBV5-1 | . | 14 | CASSSTASGNTIYF
TRBV6-1 | . | 15 | CASSTGTSFPGELFF
TRBV7-2 | . | 14 | CASSYTGYGGELFF
TRBV6-1 | . | 13 | CASSETGTGELFF
TRBV23-1 | . | 17 | CARVGGPQRLNTGELFF
TRBV14 | once | 12 | CASSQGPQEQFF
TRBV5-1 | . | 14 | CASSTAPPGTEQFF
TRBV10-3 | . | 15 | CAISGVGGVGETQYF
TRBV7-9 | . | 14 | CASSVGGGVTEAFF
TRBV11-2 | . | 15 | CASSLGSGGTEKLFF
TRBV4-2 | . | 16 | CASSQETSGRSYEQYF
TRBV5-5 | . | 13 | CASSFPGDNGYTF
TRBV6-1 | . | 14 | CASIPGEGWQPQHF
TRBV5-1 | . | 15 | CASSPLAQHYNEQFF
TRBV7-9 | . | 14 | CASSLGNRGTEAFF
TRBV5-1 | . | 15 | CASSLRPGQNSPLHF
TRBV7-9 | . | 15 | CASSSGTGANYGYTF
TRBV27 | . | 15 | CASSSGTGPYNEQFF
TRBV4-2 | . | 16 | CASSQDGSGRAAEQFF
TRBV6-1 | few | 13 | CASGDRETDTQYF
TRBV6-5 | . | 16 | CASSYSILAVNTEAFF
TRBV7-9 | . | 13 | CASSRKESEKLFF
TRBV13 | few | 12 | CASSPQGDGYTF
TRBV5-1 | . | 15 | CASSLEGRGNYGYTF
TRBV5-1 | . | 14 | CASIPSPGDNEQFF
TRBV27 | . | 13 | CASRVGQGFPQHF
TRBV9 | . | 15 | CASSTSGGISNEQYF
TRBV4-2 | . | 16 | CASSRGEEGSTDTQYF
TRBV7-9 | . | 16 | CASSSTGRSSYNEQFF
TRBV13 | . | 12 | CASSLQGSEAFF
TRBV6-5 | . | 15 | CASSYSGVWDTEAFF
TRBV15 | . | 13 | CATSRVSGNEQFF
TRBV7-3 | . | 15 | CASSRDRAGNGELFF
TRBV6-1 | . | 14 | CASSEAAGEREQYF
TRBV2 | once | 13 | CASSERMNTEAFF